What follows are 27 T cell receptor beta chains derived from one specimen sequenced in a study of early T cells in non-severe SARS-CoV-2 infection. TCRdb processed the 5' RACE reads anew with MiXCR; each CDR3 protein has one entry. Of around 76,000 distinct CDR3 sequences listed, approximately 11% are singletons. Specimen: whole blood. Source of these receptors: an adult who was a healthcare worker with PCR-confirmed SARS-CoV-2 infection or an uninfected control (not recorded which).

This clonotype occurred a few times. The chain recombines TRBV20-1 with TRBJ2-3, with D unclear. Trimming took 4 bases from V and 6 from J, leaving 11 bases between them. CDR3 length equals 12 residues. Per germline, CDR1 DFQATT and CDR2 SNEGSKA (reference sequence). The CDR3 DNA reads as TGCAGTGCTACCCCTTATAGTGATACGCAGTATTTT. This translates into CSATPYSDTQYF.

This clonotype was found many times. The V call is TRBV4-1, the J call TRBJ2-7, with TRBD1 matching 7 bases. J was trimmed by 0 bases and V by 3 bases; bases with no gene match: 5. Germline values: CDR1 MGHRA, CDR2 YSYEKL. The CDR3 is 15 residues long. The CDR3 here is CASSHGTVNSYEQYF. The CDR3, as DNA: TGCGCCAGCAGCCACGGGACAGTGAACTCCTACGAGCAGTACTTC.

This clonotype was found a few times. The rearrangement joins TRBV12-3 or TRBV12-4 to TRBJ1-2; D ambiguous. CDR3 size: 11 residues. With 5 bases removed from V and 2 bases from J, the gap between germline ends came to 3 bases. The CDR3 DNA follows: TGTGCCAGCAGTCTGAACTATGGCTACACCTTC. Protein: CASSLNYGYTF.

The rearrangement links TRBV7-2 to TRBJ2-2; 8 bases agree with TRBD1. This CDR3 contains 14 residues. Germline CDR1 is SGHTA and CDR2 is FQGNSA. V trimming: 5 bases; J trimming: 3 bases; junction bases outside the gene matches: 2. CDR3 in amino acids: CASSRDRHTGELFF. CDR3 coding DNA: TGTGCCAGCAGCCGGGACAGGCACACCGGGGAGCTGTTTTTT.

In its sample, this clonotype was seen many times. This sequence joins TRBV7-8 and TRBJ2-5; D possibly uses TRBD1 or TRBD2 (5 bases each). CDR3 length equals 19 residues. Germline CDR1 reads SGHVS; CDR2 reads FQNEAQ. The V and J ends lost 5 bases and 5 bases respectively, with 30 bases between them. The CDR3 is CASSPPGIGVGADRETQYF. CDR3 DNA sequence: TGTGCCAGCAGCCCCCCCGGAATCGGGGTCGGGGCGGATAGGGAGACCCAGTACTTC.

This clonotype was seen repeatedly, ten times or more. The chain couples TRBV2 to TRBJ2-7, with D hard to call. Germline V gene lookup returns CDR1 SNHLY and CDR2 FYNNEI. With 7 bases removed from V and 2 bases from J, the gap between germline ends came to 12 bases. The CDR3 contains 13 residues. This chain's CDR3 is CASTTTETYEQYF. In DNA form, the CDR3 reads TGTGCCAGCACCACGACGGAGACCTACGAGCAGTACTTC.

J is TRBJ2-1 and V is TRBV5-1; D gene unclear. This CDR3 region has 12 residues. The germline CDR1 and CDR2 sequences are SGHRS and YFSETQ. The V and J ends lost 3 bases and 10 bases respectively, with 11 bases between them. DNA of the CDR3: TGCGCCAGCAGCTCACGGACGGGCGAGCAGTTCTTC. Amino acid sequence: CASSSRTGEQFF.

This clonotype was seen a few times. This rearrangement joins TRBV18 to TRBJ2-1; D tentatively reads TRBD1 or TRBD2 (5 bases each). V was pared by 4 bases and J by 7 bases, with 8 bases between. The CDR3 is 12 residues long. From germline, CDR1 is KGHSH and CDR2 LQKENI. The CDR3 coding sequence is TGTGCCAGCTCACTAGAGGGGAATGAGCAGTTCTTC. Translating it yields CASSLEGNEQFF.

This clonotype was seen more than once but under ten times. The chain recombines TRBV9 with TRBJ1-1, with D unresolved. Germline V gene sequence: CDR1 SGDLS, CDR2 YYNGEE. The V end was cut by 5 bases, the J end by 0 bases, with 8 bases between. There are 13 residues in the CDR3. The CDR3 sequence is CASSTAMNTEAFF. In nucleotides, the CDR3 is TGTGCCAGCAGTACAGCCATGAACACTGAAGCTTTCTTT. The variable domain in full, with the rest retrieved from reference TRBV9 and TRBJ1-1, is DSGVTQTPKHLITATGQRVTLRCSPRSGDLSVYWYQQSLDQGLQFLIQYYNGEERAKGNILERFSAQQFPDLHSELNLSSLELGDSALYFCASSTAMNTEAFFGQGTRLTVV.

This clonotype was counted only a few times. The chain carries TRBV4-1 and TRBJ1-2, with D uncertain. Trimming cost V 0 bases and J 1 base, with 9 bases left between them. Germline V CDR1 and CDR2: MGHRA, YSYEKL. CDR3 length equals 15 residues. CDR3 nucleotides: TGCGCCAGCAGCCAAGAACAGCTAGTTAACTATGGCTACACCTTC. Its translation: CASSQEQLVNYGYTF.

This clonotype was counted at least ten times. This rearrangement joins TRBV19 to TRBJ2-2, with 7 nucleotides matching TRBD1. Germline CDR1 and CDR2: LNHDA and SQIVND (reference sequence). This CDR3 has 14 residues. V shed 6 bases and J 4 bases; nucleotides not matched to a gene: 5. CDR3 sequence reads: CASRTGWGTGELFF. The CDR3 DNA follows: TGTGCCAGTAGGACAGGGTGGGGCACCGGGGAGCTGTTTTTT.

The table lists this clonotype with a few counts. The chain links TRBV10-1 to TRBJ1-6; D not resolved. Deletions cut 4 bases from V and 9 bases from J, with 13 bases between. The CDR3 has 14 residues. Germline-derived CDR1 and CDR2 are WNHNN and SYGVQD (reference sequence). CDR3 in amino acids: CASSASAVGSPLHF. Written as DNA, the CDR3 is TGCGCCAGCAGTGCAAGTGCCGTGGGTTCACCCCTCCACTTT.

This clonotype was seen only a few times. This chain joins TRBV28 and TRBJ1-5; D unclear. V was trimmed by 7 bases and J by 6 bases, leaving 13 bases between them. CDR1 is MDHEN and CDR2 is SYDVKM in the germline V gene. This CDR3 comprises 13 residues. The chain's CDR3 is CASIHSEAQPQHF. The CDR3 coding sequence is TGTGCCAGCATCCATTCCGAGGCTCAGCCCCAGCATTTT. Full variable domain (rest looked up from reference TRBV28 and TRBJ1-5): DVKVTQSSRYLVKRTGEKVFLECVQDMDHENMFWYRQDPGLGLRLIYFSYDVKMKEKGDIPEGYSVSREKKERFSLILESASTNQTSMYLCASIHSEAQPQHFGDGTRLSIL.

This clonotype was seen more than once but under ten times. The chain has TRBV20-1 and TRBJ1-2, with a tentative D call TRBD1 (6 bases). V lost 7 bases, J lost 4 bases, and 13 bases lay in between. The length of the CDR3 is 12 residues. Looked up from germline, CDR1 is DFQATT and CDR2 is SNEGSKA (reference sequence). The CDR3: CSVDRRVYGYTF. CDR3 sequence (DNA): TGCAGTGTCGACAGGAGAGTCTATGGCTACACCTTC.

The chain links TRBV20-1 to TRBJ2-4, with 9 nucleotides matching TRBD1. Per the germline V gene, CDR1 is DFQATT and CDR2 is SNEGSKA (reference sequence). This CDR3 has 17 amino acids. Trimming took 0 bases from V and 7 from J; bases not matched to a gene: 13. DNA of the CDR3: TGCAGTGCTAGAGATGAAAAGGGACAGGGTGGAAATAACATTCAGTACTTC. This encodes CSARDEKGQGGNNIQYF.

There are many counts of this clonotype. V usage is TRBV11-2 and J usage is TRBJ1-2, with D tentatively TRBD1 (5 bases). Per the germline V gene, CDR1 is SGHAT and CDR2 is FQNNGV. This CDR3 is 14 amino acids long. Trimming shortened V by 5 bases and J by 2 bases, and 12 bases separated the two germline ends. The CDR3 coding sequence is TGTGCCAGCAGCGGGGCCCTGACAAACTATGGCTACACCTTC. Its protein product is CASSGALTNYGYTF.

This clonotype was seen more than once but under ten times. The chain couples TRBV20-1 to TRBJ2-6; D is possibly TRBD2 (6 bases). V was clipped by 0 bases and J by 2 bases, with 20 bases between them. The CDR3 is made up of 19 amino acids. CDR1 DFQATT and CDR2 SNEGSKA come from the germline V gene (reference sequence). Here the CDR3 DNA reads TGCAGTGCTAGAGACCCCCGGGCAGGGCGGGGAGCTGGGGCCAACGTCCTGACTTTC. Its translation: CSARDPRAGRGAGANVLTF.

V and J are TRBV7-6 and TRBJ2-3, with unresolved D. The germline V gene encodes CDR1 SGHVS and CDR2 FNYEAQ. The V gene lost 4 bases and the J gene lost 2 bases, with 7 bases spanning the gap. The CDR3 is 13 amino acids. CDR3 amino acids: CASSSRLTDTQYF. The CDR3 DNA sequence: TGTGCCAGCAGCTCTCGGCTCACAGATACGCAGTATTTT.

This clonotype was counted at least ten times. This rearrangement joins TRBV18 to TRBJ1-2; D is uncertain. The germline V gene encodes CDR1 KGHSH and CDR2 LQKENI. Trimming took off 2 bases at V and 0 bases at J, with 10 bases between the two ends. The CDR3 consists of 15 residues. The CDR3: CASSPSQTTNYGYTF. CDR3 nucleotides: TGTGCCAGCTCACCATCACAGACGACTAACTATGGCTACACCTTC.

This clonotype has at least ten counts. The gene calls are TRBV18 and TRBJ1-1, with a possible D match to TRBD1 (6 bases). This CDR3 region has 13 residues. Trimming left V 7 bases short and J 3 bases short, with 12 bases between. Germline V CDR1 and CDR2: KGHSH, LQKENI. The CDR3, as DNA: TGTGCCAGCTGGAACGGGACATACACTGAAGCTTTCTTT. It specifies CASWNGTYTEAFF.

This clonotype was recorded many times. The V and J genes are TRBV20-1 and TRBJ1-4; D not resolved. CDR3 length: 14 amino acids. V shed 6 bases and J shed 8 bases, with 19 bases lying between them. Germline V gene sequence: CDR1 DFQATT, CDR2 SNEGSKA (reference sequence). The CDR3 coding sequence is TGCAGTGCCCACGAAGGTCGCAGTCAGGAAAAACTGTTTTTT. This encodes CSAHEGRSQEKLFF.

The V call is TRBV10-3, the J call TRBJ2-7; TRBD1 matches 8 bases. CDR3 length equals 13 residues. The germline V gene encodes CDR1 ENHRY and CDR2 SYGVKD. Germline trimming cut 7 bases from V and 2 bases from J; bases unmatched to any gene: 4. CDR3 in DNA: TGTGCCATCATGTCGACAGGGGCCTACGAGCAGTACTTC. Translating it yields CAIMSTGAYEQYF.

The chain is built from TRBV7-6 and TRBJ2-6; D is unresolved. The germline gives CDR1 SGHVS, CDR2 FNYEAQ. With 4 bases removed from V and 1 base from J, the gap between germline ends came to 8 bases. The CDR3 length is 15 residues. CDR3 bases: TGTGCCAGCAGCTCTTTGGAGTCTGGGGCCAACGTCCTGACTTTC. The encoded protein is CASSSLESGANVLTF. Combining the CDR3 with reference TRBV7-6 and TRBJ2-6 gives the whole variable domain GAGVSQSPRYKVTKRGQDVALRCDPISGHVSLYWYRQALGQGPEFLTYFNYEAQQDKSGLPNDRFSAERPEGSISTLTIQRTEQRDSAMYRCASSSLESGANVLTFGAGSRLTVL.

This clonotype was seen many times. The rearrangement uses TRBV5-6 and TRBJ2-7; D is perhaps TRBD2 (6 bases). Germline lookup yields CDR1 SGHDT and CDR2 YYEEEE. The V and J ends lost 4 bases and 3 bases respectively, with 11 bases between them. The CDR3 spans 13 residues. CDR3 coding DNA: TGTGCCAGCAGCCCTGGGACTTACTACGAGCAGTACTTC. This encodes CASSPGTYYEQYF.

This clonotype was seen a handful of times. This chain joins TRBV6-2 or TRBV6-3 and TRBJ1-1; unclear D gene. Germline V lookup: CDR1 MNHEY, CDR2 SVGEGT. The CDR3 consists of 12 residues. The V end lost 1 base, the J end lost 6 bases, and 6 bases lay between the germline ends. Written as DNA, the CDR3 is TGTGCCAGCAGTTACTACCCGTCTGAAGCTTTCTTT. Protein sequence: CASSYYPSEAFF.

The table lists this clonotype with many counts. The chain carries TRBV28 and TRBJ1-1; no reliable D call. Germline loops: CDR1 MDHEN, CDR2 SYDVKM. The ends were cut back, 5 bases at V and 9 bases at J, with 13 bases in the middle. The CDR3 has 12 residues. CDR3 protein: CASSHQEAQAFF. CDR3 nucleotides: TGTGCCAGCAGTCATCAGGAGGCCCAAGCTTTCTTT.

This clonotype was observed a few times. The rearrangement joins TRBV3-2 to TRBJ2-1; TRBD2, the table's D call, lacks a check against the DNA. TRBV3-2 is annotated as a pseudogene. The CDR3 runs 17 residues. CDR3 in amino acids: CASSQVEGRAAYNEQFF. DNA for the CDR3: TGTGCCAGCAGCCAAGTGGAGGGCAGGGCTGCCTACAATGAGCAGTTCTTC.